This T cell receptor beta chain was obtained from a study of Graves' ophthalmopathy and Graves' hyperthyroidism. Moderate-to-severe activity, with CAS ≥3, NOSPECS ≥4 and duration under 3 months, characterized the donors with ophthalmopathy. A diagnosis was made from clinical symptoms together with serum thyroxine, TRAb, thyroid ultrasound and orbital computed tomography. Findings and caveats of the study: Blood also harbored most expanded thyroid clonotypes above 0.001 frequency. The model predicted ophthalmopathy progression with roughly 70% sensitivity and around 72% specificity.

RNA transcripts provided the template for amplifying TCR beta CDR3 regions. The authors performed first-round RT-PCR with HTBI primers and then a second-round multiplex PCR. MiXCR, run by TCRdb on the multiplex PCR reads, gives a single entry per CDR3 protein. The sample lists hundreds of thousands of distinct CDR3 sequences; 35% to 50% were seen once. In the case of this clonotype: Its cognate antigen is unknown.

CDR3 length: 15 residues. V shed 5 bases and J 8 bases; nucleotides not matched to a gene: 13. Looked up from germline, CDR1 is SGHAT and CDR2 is FQNNGV. The TCR originated in an adult man with Graves' ophthalmopathy. The gene calls are TRBV11-2 and TRBJ1-2, with TRBD1 identical over 8 bases. The source material was peripheral blood. The CDR3: CASSPGQGGLKGYTF. The CDR3 nucleotides are TGTGCCAGCAGCCCTGGACAGGGCGGTCTGAAGGGCTACACCTTC.